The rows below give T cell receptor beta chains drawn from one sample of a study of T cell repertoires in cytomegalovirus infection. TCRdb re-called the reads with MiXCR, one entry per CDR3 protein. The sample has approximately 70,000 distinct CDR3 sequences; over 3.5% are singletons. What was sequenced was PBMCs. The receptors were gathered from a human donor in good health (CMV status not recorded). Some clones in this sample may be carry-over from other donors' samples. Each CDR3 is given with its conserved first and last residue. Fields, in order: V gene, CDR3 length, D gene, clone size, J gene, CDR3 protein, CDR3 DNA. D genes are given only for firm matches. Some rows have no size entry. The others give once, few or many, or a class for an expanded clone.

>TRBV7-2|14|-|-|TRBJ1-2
CASRRTAQTRGYTF
TGTGCCAGCAGACGGACAGCGCAGACTAGGGGCTACACCTTC
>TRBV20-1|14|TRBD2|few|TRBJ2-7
CSATLVAGGSEQYF
TGCAGTGCAACCTTGGTGGCGGGAGGAAGCGAGCAGTACTTC
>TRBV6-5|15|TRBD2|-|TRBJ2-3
CASRAGTSGTDTQYF
TGTGCCAGCAGAGCCGGGACTAGCGGCACAGATACGCAGTATTTT
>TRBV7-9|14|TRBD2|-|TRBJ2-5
CASGASGAQETQYF
TGTGCCAGCGGGGCTAGCGGGGCCCAAGAGACCCAGTACTTC
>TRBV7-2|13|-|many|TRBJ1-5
CASSLGGDGPQHF
TGTGCCAGCAGCTTAGGGGGGGACGGGCCCCAGCATTTT
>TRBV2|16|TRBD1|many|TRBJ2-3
CAILKRDRAAGDTQYF
TGTGCCATATTAAAGCGTGACAGGGCTGCAGGAGATACGCAGTATTTT
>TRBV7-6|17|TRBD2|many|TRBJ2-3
CASSPHGGGASTDTQYF
TGTGCCAGCAGCCCCCATGGCGGGGGGGCTAGCACAGATACGCAGTATTTT
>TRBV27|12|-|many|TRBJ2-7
CASIGRTYEQYF
TGTGCCAGCATAGGCAGGACCTACGAGCAGTACTTC
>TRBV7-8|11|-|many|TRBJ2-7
CASSPDYEQYF
TGTGCCAGCAGCCCCGACTACGAGCAGTACTTC
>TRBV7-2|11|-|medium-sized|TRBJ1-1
CASSQGIEAFF
TGTGCCAGCAGCCAAGGGATTGAAGCTTTCTTT
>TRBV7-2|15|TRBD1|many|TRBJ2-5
CASSSRGQFPGTQYF
TGTGCCAGCAGCTCTAGGGGACAGTTCCCTGGGACCCAGTACTTC
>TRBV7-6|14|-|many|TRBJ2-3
CASSLEGRYYTQYF
TGTGCCAGCAGCTTAGAGGGCCGTTATTATACGCAGTATTTT
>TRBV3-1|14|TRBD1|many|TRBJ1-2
CASSPGQSNYGYTF
TGTGCCAGCAGCCCGGGACAGTCCAACTATGGCTACACCTTC
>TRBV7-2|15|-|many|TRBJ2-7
CASSLGPLGAYEQYF
TGTGCCAGCAGCTTAGGGCCCTTGGGGGCCTACGAGCAGTACTTC
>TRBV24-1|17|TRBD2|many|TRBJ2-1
CATSDSRTSGGNNEQFF
TGTGCCACCAGTGATTCACGGACTAGCGGGGGGAACAATGAGCAGTTCTTC
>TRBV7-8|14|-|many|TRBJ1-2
CASSLEGVDYGYTF
TGTGCCAGCAGCTTAGAAGGGGTCGACTATGGCTACACCTTC
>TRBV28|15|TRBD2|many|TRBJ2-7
CASSIGTSFSYEQYF
TGTGCCAGCAGCATCGGGACTAGCTTCTCCTACGAGCAGTACTTC
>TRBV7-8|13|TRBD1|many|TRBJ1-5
CASSPTGNQPQHF
TGTGCCAGCAGCCCGACAGGGAACCAGCCCCAGCATTTT
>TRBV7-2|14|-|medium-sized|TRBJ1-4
CASSVDGGSEKLFF
TGTGCCAGCAGCGTCGACGGCGGGAGTGAAAAACTGTTTTTT
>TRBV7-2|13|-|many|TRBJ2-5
CASSFAAEETQYF
TGTGCCAGCAGCTTCGCCGCGGAAGAGACCCAGTACTTC